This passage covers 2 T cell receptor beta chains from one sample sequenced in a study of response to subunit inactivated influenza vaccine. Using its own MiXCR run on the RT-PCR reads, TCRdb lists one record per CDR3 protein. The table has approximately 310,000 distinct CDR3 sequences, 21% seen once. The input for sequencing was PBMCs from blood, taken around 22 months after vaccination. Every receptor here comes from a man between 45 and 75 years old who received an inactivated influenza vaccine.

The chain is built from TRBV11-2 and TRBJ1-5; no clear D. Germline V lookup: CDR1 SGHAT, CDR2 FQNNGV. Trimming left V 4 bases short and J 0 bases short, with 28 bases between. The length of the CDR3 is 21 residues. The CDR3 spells CASSSDPGRGKPLPSNQPQHF. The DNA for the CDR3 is TGTGCCAGCAGCTCAGACCCGGGTCGCGGGAAGCCCTTACCTAGCAATCAGCCCCAGCATTTT. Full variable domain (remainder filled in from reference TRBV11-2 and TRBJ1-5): EAGVAQSPRYKIIEKRQSVAFWCNPISGHATLYWYQQILGQGPKLLIQFQNNGVVDDSQLPKDRFSAERLKGVDSTLKIQPAKLEDSAVYLCASSSDPGRGKPLPSNQPQHFGDGTRLSIL.

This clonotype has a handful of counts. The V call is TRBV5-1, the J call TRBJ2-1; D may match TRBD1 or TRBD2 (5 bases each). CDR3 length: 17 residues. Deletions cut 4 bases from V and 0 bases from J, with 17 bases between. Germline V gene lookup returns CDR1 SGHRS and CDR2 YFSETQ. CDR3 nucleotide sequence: TGCGCCAGCAGCCCGACGCCCTTTGGGGGCTCCTACAATGAGCAGTTCTTC. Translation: CASSPTPFGGSYNEQFF.